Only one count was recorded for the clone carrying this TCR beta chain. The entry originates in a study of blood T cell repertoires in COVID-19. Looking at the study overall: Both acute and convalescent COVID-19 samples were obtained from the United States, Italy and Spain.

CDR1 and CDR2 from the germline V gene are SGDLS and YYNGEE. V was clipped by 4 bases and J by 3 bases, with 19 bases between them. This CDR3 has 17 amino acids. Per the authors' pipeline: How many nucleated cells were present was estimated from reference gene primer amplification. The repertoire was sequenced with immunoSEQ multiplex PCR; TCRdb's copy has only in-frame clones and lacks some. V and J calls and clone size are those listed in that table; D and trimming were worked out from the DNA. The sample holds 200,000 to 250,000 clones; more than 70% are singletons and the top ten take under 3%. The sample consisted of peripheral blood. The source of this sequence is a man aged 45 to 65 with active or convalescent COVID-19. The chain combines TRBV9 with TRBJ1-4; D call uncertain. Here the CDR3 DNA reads TGTGCCAGCAGCCCGACCCTGTCTGGCGGGGCTAATGAAAAACTGTTTTTT. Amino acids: CASSPTLSGGANEKLFF.